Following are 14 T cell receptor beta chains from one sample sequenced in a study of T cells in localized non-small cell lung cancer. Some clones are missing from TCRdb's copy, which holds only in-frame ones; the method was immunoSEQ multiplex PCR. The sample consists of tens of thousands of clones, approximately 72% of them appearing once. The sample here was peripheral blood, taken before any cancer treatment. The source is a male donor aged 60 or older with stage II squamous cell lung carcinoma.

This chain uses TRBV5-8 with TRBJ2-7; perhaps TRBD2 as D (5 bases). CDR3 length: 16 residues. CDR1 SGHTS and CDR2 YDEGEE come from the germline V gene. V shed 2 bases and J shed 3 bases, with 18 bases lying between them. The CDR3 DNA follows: TGTGCCAGCAGCTTAGACGGGGAGTTGGGCGACTACGAGCAGTACTTC. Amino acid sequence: CASSLDGELGDYEQYF.

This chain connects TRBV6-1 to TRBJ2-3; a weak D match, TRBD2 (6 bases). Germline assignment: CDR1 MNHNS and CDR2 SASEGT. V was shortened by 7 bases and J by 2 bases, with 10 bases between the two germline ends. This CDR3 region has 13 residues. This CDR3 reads CASTRGTTDTQYF. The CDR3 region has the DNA TGTGCCAGCACACGCGGGACCACAGATACGCAGTATTTT.

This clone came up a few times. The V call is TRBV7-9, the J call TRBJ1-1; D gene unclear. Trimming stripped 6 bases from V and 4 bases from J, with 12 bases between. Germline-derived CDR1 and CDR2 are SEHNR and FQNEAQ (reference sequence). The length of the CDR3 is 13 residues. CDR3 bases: TGTGCCAGCAGGCGAGTTCACAGCACTGAAGCTTTCTTT. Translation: CASRRVHSTEAFF.

The CDR3 DNA reads as TGTGCCAGCAGCGTAGAACCACAGGGGCTTGGAGATACGCAGTATTTT. Amino acid sequence: CASSVEPQGLGDTQYF. The J gene is TRBJ2-3, the V gene TRBV9; 7 nucleotides align to TRBD1. CDR1 SGDLS and CDR2 YYNGEE come from the germline V gene. The V and J ends lost 0 bases and 5 bases, in that order; junction bases with no gene match: 9. The CDR3 extends over 16 amino acids.

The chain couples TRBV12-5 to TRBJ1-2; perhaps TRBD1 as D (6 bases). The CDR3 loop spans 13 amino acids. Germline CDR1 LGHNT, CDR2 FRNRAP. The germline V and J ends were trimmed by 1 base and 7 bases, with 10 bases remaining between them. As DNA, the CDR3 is TGTGCTAGTGGTTTGGACAGGGTTGGTGGCTACACCTTC. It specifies CASGLDRVGGYTF.

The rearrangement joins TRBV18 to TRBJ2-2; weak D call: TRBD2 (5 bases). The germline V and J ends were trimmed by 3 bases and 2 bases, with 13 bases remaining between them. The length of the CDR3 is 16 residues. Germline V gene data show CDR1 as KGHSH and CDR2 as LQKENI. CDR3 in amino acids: CASSPSSRGNTGELFF. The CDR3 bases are TGTGCCAGCTCACCCTCCTCACGGGGTAACACCGGGGAGCTGTTTTTT.

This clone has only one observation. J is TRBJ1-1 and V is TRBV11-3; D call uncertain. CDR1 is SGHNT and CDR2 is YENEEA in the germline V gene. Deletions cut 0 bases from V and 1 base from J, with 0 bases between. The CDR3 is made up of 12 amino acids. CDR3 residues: CASSLENTEAFF. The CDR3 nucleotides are TGTGCCAGCAGCTTAGAGAACACTGAAGCTTTCTTT.

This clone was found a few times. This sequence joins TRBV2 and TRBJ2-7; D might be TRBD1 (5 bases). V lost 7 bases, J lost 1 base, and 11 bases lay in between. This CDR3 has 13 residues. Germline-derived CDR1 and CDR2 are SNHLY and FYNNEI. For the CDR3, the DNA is TGTGCCAGCATCCAGGGTTCTTCCTACGAGCAGTACTTC. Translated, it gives CASIQGSSYEQYF. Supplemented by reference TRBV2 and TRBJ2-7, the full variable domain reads EPEVTQTPSHQVTQMGQEVILRCVPISNHLYFYWYRQILGQKVEFLVSFYNNEISEKSEIFDDQFSVERPDGSNFTLKIRSTKLEDSAMYFCASIQGSSYEQYFGPGTRLTVT.

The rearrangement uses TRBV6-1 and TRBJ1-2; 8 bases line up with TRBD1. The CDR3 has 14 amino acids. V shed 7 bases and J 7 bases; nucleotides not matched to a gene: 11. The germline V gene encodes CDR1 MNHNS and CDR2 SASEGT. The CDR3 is CASTPGLDRGGYTF. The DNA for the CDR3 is TGTGCCAGCACCCCCGGCCTCGACAGGGGTGGCTACACCTTC.

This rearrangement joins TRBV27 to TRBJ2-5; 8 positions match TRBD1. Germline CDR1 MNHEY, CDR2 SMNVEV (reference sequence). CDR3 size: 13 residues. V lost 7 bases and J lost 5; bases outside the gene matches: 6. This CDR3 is CASKPGGEETQYF. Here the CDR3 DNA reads TGTGCCAGCAAACCAGGGGGCGAGGAGACCCAGTACTTC.

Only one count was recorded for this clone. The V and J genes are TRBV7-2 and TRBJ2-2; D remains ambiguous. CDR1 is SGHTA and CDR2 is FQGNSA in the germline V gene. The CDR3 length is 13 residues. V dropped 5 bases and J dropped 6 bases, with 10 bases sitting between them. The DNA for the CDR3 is TGTGCCAGCAGCCTATATCTGGCCGGGGAGCTGTTTTTT. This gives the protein CASSLYLAGELFF.

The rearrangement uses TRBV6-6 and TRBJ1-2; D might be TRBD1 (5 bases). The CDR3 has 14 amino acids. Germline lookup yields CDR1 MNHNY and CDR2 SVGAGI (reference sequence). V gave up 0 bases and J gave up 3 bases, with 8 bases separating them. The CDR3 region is CASSYSGGDYGYTF. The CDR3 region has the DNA TGTGCCAGCAGTTACTCGGGGGGGGACTATGGCTACACCTTC.

The CDR3 protein is CASSAPGRMPYEQYF. For the CDR3, the DNA is TGTGCCAGCAGTGCCCCTGGGAGGATGCCTTACGAGCAGTACTTC. The V and J genes are TRBV6-5 and TRBJ2-7; a possible D gene is TRBD2 (6 bases). This CDR3 region has 15 residues. Trimming removed 5 bases from V and 4 bases from J, with 18 bases in between. Germline assignment: CDR1 MNHEY and CDR2 SVGAGI.

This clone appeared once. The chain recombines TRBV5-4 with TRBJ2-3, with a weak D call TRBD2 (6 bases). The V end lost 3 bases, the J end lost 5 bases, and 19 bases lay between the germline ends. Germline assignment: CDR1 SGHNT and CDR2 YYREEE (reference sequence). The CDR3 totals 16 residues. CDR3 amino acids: CASSSTPWRGGDTQYF. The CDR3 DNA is TGTGCCAGCAGCTCGACCCCATGGAGGGGAGGAGATACGCAGTATTTT.